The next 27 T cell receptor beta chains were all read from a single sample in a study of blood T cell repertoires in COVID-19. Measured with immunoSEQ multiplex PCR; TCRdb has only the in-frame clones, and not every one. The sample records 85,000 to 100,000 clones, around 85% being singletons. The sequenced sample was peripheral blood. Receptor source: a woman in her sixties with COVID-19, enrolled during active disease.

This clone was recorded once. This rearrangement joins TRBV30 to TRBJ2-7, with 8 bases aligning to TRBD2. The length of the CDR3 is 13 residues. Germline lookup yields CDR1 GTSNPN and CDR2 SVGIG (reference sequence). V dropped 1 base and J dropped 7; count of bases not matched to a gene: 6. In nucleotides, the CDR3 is TGTGCCTGGAGTGGAGCGGGGGCCGTGGAGCAGTACTTC. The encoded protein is CAWSGAGAVEQYF.

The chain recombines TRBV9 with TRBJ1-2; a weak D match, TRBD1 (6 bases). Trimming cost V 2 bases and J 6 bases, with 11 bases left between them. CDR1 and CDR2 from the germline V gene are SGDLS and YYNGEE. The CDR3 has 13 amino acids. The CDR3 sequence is CASSVRGDNGYTF. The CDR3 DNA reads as TGTGCCAGCAGCGTCCGGGGGGACAATGGCTACACCTTC. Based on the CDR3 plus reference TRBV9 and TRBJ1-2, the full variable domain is DSGVTQTPKHLITATGQRVTLRCSPRSGDLSVYWYQQSLDQGLQFLIQYYNGEERAKGNILERFSAQQFPDLHSELNLSSLELGDSALYFCASSVRGDNGYTFGSGTRLTVV.

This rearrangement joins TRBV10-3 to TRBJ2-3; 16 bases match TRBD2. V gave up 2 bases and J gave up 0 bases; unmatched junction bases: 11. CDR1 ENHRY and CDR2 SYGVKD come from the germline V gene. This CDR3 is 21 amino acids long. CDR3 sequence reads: CAISETPGLAGGGGSTDTQYF. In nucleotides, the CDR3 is TGTGCCATCAGTGAGACCCCGGGACTAGCGGGGGGGGGCGGCAGCACAGATACGCAGTATTTT.

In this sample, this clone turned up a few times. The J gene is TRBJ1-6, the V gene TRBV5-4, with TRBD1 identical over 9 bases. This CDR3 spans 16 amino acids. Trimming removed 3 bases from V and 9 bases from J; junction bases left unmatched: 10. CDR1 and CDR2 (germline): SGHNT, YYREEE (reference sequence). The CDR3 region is CASSSRDREMGSPLHF. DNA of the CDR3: TGTGCCAGCAGCTCCCGGGACAGGGAGATGGGTTCACCCCTCCACTTT. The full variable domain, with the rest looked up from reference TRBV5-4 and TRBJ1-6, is ETGVTQSPTHLIKTRGQQVTLRCSSQSGHNTVSWYQQALGQGPQFIFQYYREEENGRGNFPPRFSGLQFPNYSSELNVNALELDDSALYLCASSSRDREMGSPLHFGNGTRLTVT.

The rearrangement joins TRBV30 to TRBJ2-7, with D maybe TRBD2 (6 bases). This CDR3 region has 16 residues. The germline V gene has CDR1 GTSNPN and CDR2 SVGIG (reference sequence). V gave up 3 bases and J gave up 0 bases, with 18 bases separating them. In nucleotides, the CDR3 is TGTGCCTGGAGGAAGCCCCTCGGGACTTTCTCCTACGAGCAGTACTTC. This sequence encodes CAWRKPLGTFSYEQYF.

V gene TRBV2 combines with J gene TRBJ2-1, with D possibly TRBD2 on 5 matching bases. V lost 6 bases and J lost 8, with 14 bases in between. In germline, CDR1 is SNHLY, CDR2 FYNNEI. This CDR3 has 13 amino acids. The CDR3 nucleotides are TGTGCCAGCAGGGGAACTAGGGTCTATGAGCAGTTCTTC. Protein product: CASRGTRVYEQFF.

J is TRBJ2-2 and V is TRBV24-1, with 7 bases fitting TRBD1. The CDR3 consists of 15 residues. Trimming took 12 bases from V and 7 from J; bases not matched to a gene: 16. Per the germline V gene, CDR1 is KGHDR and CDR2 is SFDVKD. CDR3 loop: CASENSRTGDGELFF. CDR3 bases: TGTGCCTCCGAAAACTCAAGAACAGGGGACGGGGAGCTGTTTTTT.

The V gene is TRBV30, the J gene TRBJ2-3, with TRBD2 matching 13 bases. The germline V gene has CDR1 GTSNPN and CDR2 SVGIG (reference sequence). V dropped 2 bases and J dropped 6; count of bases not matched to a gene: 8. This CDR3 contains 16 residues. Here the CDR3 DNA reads TGTGCCTGGAGTCCGGGACTAGCGGGGAGGGGCGATACGCAGTATTTT. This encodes CAWSPGLAGRGDTQYF.

The CDR3 here is CASSLGPDRGRYEQYF. CDR3 DNA: TGTGCCAGCAGCTTGGGGCCCGACAGGGGGCGCTACGAGCAGTACTTC. The chain uses TRBV5-4 and TRBJ2-7, with TRBD1 identical over 10 bases. Trimming at V came to 0 bases and at J to 3 bases, leaving 6 bases not matched to a gene. There are 16 residues in the CDR3. CDR1 is SGHNT and CDR2 is YYREEE in the germline V gene (reference sequence).

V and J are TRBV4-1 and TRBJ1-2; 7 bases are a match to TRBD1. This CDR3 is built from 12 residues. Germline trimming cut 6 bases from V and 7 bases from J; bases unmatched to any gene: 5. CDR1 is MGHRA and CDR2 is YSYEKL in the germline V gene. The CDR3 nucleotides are TGCGCCAGCAGAACAGGGGTGGGTGGCTACACCTTC. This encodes CASRTGVGGYTF.

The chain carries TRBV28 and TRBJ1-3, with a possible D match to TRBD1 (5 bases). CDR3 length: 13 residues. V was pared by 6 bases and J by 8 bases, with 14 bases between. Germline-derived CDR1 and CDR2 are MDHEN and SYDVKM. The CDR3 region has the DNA TGTGCCAGCAGCGCGGGGCAGGGCGACACCATATATTTT. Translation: CASSAGQGDTIYF.

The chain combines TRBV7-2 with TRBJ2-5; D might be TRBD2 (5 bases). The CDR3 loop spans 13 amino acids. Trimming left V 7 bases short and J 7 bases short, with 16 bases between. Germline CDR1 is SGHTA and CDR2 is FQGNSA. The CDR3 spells CASKRDSAGTQYF. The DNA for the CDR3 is TGTGCCAGCAAAAGGGATTCCGCGGGGACCCAGTACTTC. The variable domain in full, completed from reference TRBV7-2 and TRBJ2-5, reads GAGVSQSPSNKVTEKGKDVELRCDPISGHTALYWYRQSLGQGLEFLIYFQGNSAPDKSGLPSDRFSAERTGGSVSTLTIQRTQQEDSAVYLCASKRDSAGTQYFGPGTRLLVL.

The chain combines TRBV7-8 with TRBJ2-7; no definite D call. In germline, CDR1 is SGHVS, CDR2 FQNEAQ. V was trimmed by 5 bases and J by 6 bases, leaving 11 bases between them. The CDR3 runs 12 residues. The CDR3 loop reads CASSPPMAEQYF. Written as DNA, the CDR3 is TGTGCCAGCAGCCCGCCCATGGCCGAGCAGTACTTC.

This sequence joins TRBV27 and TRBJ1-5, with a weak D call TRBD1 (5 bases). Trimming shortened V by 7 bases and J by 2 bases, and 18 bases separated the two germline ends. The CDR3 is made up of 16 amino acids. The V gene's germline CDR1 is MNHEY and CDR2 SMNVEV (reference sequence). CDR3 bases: TGTGCCAGCACCCCCGGGGGACCCGGGGGCAATCAGCCCCAGCATTTT. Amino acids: CASTPGGPGGNQPQHF.

The CDR3 sequence is CASLLSGGAYEQYF. CDR3 DNA: TGTGCCAGCCTCCTATCAGGGGGAGCCTACGAGCAGTACTTC. The chain joins TRBV5-5 to TRBJ2-7, with TRBD1 matching 7 bases. After removal of 7 bases from V and 2 bases from J, the junction contained 9 bases not matched to a gene. Germline assignment: CDR1 SGHKS and CDR2 YYEKEE (reference sequence). The CDR3 has 14 amino acids.

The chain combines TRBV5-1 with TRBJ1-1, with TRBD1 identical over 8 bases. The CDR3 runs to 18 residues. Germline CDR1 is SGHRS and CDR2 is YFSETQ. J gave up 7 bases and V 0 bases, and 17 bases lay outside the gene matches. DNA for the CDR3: TGCGCCAGCAGCTTGGTTTTACCAATCTCGACAGGGGATGGTGAAGCTTTCTTT. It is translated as CASSLVLPISTGDGEAFF.

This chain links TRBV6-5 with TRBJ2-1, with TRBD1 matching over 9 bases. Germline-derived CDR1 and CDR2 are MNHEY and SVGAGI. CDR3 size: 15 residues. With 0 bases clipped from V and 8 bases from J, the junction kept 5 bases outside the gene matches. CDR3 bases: TGTGCCAGCAGTTACTCCGTGGACAGGGGAGATGAGCAGTTCTTC. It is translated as CASSYSVDRGDEQFF.

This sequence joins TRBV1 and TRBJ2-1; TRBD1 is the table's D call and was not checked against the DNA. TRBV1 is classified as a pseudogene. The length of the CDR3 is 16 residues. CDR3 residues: CTSSQGTGEAFNEQFF. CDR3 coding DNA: TGCACCAGCAGCCAGGGGACAGGGGAGGCTTTCAATGAGCAGTTCTTC.

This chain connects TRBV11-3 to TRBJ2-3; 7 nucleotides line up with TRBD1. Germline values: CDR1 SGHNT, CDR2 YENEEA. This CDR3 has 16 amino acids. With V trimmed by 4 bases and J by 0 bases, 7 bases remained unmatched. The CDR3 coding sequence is TGTGCCAGCAGCTCCACACAGGGGAGTAGCACAGATACGCAGTATTTT. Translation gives CASSSTQGSSTDTQYF.

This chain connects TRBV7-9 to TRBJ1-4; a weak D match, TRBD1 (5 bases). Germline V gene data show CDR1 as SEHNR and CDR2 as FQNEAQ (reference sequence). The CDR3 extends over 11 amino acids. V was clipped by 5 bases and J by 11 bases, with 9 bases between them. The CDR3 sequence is CASSPGGKLFF. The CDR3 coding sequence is TGTGCCAGCAGCCCCGGGGGGAAACTGTTTTTT.

CDR3 DNA: TGCGCCAGCAGTGAGTCTGGGGGACTAGGCGAGCAGTACTTC. Its protein product is CASSESGGLGEQYF. The rearrangement uses TRBV10-2 and TRBJ2-7; 8 positions match TRBD2. Germline CDR1 and CDR2: WSHSY and SAAADI. The CDR3 is made up of 14 amino acids. V was pared by 0 bases and J by 6 bases, with 4 bases of the junction left unmatched.

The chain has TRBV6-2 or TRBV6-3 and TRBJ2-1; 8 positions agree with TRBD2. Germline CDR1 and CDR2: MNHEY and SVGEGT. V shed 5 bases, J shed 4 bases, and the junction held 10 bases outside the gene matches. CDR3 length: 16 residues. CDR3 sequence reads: CASSDVAGPVYNEQFF. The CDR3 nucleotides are TGTGCCAGCAGTGACGTAGCGGGACCCGTTTACAATGAGCAGTTCTTC.

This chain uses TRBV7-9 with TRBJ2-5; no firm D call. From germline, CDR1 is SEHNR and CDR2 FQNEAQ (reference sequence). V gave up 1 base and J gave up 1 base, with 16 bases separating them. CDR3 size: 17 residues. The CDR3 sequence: CASSLGVGRQAQETQYF. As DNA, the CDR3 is TGTGCCAGCAGCTTAGGAGTCGGTCGTCAGGCCCAAGAGACCCAGTACTTC. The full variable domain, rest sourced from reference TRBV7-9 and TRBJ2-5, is DTGVSQNPRHKITKRGQNVTFRCDPISEHNRLYWYRQTLGQGPEFLTYFQNEAQLEKSRLLSDRFSAERPKGSFSTLEIQRTEQGDSAMYLCASSLGVGRQAQETQYFGPGTRLLVL.

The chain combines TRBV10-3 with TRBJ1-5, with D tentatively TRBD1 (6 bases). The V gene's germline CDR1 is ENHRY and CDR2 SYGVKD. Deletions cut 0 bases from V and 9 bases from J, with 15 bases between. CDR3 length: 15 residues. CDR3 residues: CAISESLGALGPQHF. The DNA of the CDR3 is TGTGCCATCAGTGAGTCGCTGGGGGCTCTGGGGCCCCAGCATTTT.

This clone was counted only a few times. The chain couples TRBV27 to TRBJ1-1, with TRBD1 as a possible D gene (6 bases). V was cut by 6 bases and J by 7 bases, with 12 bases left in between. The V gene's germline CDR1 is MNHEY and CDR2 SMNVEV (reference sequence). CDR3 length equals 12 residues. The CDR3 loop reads CASRDRANEAFF. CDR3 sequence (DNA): TGTGCCAGCAGGGACAGAGCCAATGAAGCTTTCTTT.

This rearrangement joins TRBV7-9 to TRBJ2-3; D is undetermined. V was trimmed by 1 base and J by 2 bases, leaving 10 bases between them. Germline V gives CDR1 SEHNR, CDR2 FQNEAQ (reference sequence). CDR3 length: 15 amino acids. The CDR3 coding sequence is TGTGCCAGCAGCTTAGGTGACACCTACACAGATACGCAGTATTTT. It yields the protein CASSLGDTYTDTQYF.

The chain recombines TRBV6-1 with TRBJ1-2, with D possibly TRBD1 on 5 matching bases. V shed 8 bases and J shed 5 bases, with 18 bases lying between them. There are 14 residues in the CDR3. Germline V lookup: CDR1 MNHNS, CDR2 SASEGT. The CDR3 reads CASGTTGGWYGYTF. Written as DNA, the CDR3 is TGTGCCAGCGGAACAACGGGGGGTTGGTATGGCTACACCTTC.